Listed below are T cell receptor beta chains from one sample, sequenced in a study of cytomegalovirus exposure and HLA in healthy donors. Some clones are missing from TCRdb's copy, which holds only in-frame ones; the method was immunoSEQ multiplex PCR. This table has 100,000 or so clones, about 70% appearing once. The sequenced material came from PBMCs. All receptors come from a man aged 50-60 years in good health and CMV-seropositive. CDR3s include the opening cysteine and the closing phenylalanine or tryptophan. Each record gives: J gene, CDR3 length, clone size, D gene, V gene, CDR3 DNA, CDR3 protein. D genes are given only for firm matches. Clone size is given for some rows only: seen once, a few or many times, or a class if the clone is expanded.

TRBJ1-3,15,NA,TRBD1,TRBV19,TGTGCCAGTTGCTCCGGACAGGGGGCTGGAAACACCATATATTTT,CASCSGQGAGNTIYF
TRBJ1-2,14,NA,NA,TRBV5-1,TGCGCCAGCAGCTTGGCGGGGAGTTCTTCCGGCTACACCTTC,CASSLAGSSSGYTF
TRBJ2-2,14,NA,NA,TRBV10-3,TGTGCCGCTTCTTACAGGGACGACACCGGGGAGCTGTTTTTT,CAASYRDDTGELFF
TRBJ2-7,14,NA,TRBD1,TRBV10-1,TGCGCCAGCAGTGATCGGGACAGGTTCTACGAGCAGTACTTC,CASSDRDRFYEQYF
TRBJ2-2,16,NA,TRBD2,TRBV9,TGTGCCAGCAGCGCGACTAGCGGGGCGAACACCGGGGAGCTGTTTTTT,CASSATSGANTGELFF
TRBJ2-2,18,NA,NA,TRBV7-8,TGTGCCAGCAGCTTAGGTGCAGGGGCTAGACCTTACACCGGGGAGCTGTTTTTT,CASSLGAGARPYTGELFF
TRBJ2-3,14,NA,NA,TRBV5-1,TGCGCCAGCAGAGTACTATCCCACACAGATACGCAGTATTTT,CASRVLSHTDTQYF
TRBJ1-4,14,NA,TRBD1,TRBV5-1,TGCGCCAGCAGCTCGGGACAGTTTAATGAAAAACTGTTTTTT,CASSSGQFNEKLFF
TRBJ2-1,15,NA,NA,TRBV7-9,TGTGCCAGCAGCACCCTTAGAGCTAGCGACAATGAGCAGTTCTTC,CASSTLRASDNEQFF
TRBJ2-2,16,once,NA,TRBV6-4,TGTGCCAGCAGTGAATCGGCGGACTTTAACACCGGGGAGCTGTTTTTT,CASSESADFNTGELFF
TRBJ2-2,17,once,TRBD2,TRBV4-1,TGCGCCAGCAGCCGCGGGGGGTGGGGACTAGCTTCCGGGGAGCTGTTTTTT,CASSRGGWGLASGELFF
TRBJ1-1,14,few,TRBD1,TRBV9,TGTGCCAGCACCGACAGGGGAGCGGGCACTGAAGCTTTCTTT,CASTDRGAGTEAFF
TRBJ2-3,14,once,TRBD2,TRBV30,TGTGCCTTACCCCCTAGCGGAAGTACAGATACGCAGTATTTT,CALPPSGSTDTQYF
TRBJ1-1,14,NA,NA,TRBV2,TGTGCCAGCAGAGTTGACGGACACAACACTGAAGCTTTCTTT,CASRVDGHNTEAFF
TRBJ2-3,15,once,NA,TRBV7-6,TGTGCCAGCAGCACCCGAGGAGATATCACAGATACGCAGTATTTT,CASSTRGDITDTQYF
TRBJ2-7,13,NA,NA,TRBV7-2,TGTGCCAGCAGCATGAGAGGCGGTGGGGAGCAGTACTTC,CASSMRGGGEQYF
TRBJ2-1,14,NA,TRBD2,TRBV11-3,TGTGCCAGCAGCTTGCTGACTAGCGTGAATGAGCAGTTCTTC,CASSLLTSVNEQFF
TRBJ2-3,14,NA,NA,TRBV5-1,TGCGCCAGCAGCTTGGGTCTGTACACAGATACGCAGTATTTT,CASSLGLYTDTQYF
TRBJ2-5,17,NA,NA,TRBV11-2,TGTGCCAGCAGCCTAAGGGGTAGCGGCCTTAACCAAGAGACCCAGTACTTC,CASSLRGSGLNQETQYF
TRBJ1-1,15,NA,NA,TRBV12-5,TGTGCTAGTGGTTTGGGGACAGAGCCGAACACTGAAGCTTTCTTT,CASGLGTEPNTEAFF
TRBJ2-5,19,few,TRBD1,TRBV4-1,TGCGCCAGCAGCCAAGGGACCGGGACAGGGGGACCCGGTTTGGAGACCCAGTACTTC,CASSQGTGTGGPGLETQYF
TRBJ2-1,14,NA,NA,TRBV2,TGTGCCAGCGGTGTTCCCAGCTCCTACAATGAGCAGTTCTTC,CASGVPSSYNEQFF
TRBJ2-7,15,once,NA,TRBV5-1,TGCGCCAGCAGAGCTGCTGGCGGGGGCTCTCTCGAGCAGTACTTC,CASRAAGGGSLEQYF
TRBJ1-2,15,NA,TRBD1,TRBV5-6,TGTGCCAGCAGCTTTATCGGACAGGAGACCCGTGGCTACACCTTC,CASSFIGQETRGYTF
TRBJ1-1,15,NA,TRBD1,TRBV6-6,TGTGCCAGCAGTTACTACGGACAGGAAAACACTGAAGCTTTCTTT,CASSYYGQENTEAFF
TRBJ2-3,15,NA,NA,TRBV6-5,TGTGCCAGCAGTCCCCTGGAATGGGCCACAGATACGCAGTATTTT,CASSPLEWATDTQYF
TRBJ2-3,15,once,TRBD2,TRBV19,TGTGCCAGTAAACCACGTGGCGGGGGAACAGATACGCAGTATTTT,CASKPRGGGTDTQYF
TRBJ1-5,17,NA,TRBD1,TRBV4-1,TGCGCCAGCAGCCAAGAATCGGCAGGGGGCTATCAACAGCCCCAGCATTTT,CASSQESAGGYQQPQHF
TRBJ2-7,14,NA,NA,TRBV5-1,TGCGCCAGCAGCTTTATAGCGGATGCTTACGAGCAGTACTTC,CASSFIADAYEQYF
TRBJ2-7,13,NA,NA,TRBV5-1,TGCGCCAGCAGCTTGGGCGACACCTACGAGCAGTACTTC,CASSLGDTYEQYF
TRBJ1-3,14,once,NA,TRBV12-2,TGTGCAAGTCGCCCTGGACAGGACCGAAACACCATATATTTT,CASRPGQDRNTIYF
TRBJ1-3,15,NA,TRBD1,TRBV2,TGTGCCAGCCGGACAGGGGACTTCTCTGGAAACACCATATATTTT,CASRTGDFSGNTIYF
TRBJ1-2,14,few,TRBD1,TRBV5-1,TGCGCCAGCAGCTCCTCGGGACAGGTTCTTGGCTACACCTTC,CASSSSGQVLGYTF
TRBJ2-5,22,NA,TRBD2,TRBV12-5,TGTGCTAGTGGTTTGGTGCCACCCATCGGCGGGGGGACGCGGTTACCCCAAGAGACCCAGTACTTC,CASGLVPPIGGGTRLPQETQYF
TRBJ1-5,12,NA,NA,TRBV14,TGTGCCAGCAGCCAAGACTCGGGACCCCAGCATTTT,CASSQDSGPQHF
TRBJ2-1,16,NA,TRBD2,TRBV4-2,TGTGCCAGCAGCCACGAACTAGCGGGAGCCTACAATGAGCAGTTCTTC,CASSHELAGAYNEQFF
TRBJ2-6,19,NA,TRBD2,TRBV2,TGTGCCAGCAGTGCGCCGTTTAGTAGCGGGAAACTCTGGGCCAACGTCCTGACTTTC,CASSAPFSSGKLWANVLTF
TRBJ2-7,15,NA,TRBD2,TRBV5-1,TGCGCCAGCAGCCAGACTAGCGGGGGGGCGGACGAGCAGTACTTC,CASSQTSGGADEQYF
TRBJ2-7,13,NA,NA,TRBV5-5,TGTGCCAGCGGACGGGACTTCTCCTACGAGCAGTACTTC,CASGRDFSYEQYF
TRBJ2-5,12,once,NA,TRBV9,TGTGCCAGCAGCCCACCCGGGGAGACCCAGTACTTC,CASSPPGETQYF